This T cell receptor beta chain was retrieved from a study of T cell repertoires in cytomegalovirus infection. The CDR3 totals 16 residues. V dropped 5 bases and J dropped 1 base, with 17 bases sitting between them. Germline CDR1 is SEHNR and CDR2 is FQNEAQ (reference sequence). Note on this clonotype: The antigen remains unidentified.

Each CDR3 protein is one row after TCRdb ran MiXCR on the reads. The table lists a few hundred thousand distinct CDR3 sequences, around two fifths of them singletons. The clonotype was recovered from a human donor in good health (CMV status not recorded). Some clones in this sample may be carry-over from other donors' samples. The J gene is TRBJ1-2, the V gene TRBV7-9; TRBD1 is a possible D gene (6 bases). Material: cultured PBMCs, obtained from culture after CMV antigen stimulation. The CDR3 nucleotides read TGTGCCAGCAGCCTTAGCGGTTCAGGGGATAACTATGGCTACACCTTC. Encoded protein: CASSLSGSGDNYGYTF.